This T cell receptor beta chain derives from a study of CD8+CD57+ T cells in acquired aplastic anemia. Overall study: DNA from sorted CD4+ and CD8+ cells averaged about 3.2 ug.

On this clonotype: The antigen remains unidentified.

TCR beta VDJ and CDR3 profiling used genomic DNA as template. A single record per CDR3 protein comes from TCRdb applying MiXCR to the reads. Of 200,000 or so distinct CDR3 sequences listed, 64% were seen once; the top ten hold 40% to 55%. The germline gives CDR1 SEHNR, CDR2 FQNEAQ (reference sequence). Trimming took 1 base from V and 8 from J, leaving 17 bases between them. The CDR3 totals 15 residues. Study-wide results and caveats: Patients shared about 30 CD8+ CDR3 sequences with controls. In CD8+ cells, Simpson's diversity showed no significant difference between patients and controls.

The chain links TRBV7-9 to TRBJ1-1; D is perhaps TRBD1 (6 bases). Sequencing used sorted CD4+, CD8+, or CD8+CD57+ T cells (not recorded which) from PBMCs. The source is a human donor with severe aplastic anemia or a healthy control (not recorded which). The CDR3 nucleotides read TGTGCCAGCAGCTTAGGGCCCCAGGGGCGATCGGAAGCTTTCTTT. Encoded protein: CASSLGPQGRSEAFF.